This T cell receptor (beta chain) was documented in a study of human versus mouse CDR3 diversity and MHC coevolution. Study overall: Samples had between roughly 0.6 x 10^7 and 1.7 x 10^7 valid reads.

General study results and limits: Among all groups, most of the three human donors showed least clonal inequality. By iCHAO1, human TCR beta clonotypes numbered about 1.6 million, the most.

The CDR3 covers 17 residues. V was cut by 3 bases and J by 0 bases, with 14 bases left in between. Looked up from germline, CDR1 is WSHSY and CDR2 is SAAADI. Cells were CD45RO-negative CD62L-positive naive CD4 T cells sorted from PBMCs. The table came from immunoSEQ multiplex PCR; TCRdb's copy has only in-frame clones and leaves some out. This repertoire shows 55,000 to 65,000 clones, 90% to 95% found once; its top ten account for approximately 19%. This clone was seen once. As yet, its antigen is unknown. This receptor was obtained from a person between 60 and 69 years old in good health. Source material: naive CD4+ T cells from blood. Stated subset: CD45RO-negative CD62L-positive naive CD4 T cells. The gene calls are TRBV10-2 and TRBJ1-4; weak D call: TRBD1 (6 bases). The DNA of the CDR3 is TGCGCCAGCAGTGAACCCCGGACAGCTGCAACTAATGAAAAACTGTTTTTT. It yields the protein CASSEPRTAATNEKLFF.